These T cell receptor beta chains were read from a single sample in a study of blood T cell repertoires in COVID-19. The assay was immunoSEQ multiplex PCR, and TCRdb's table has in-frame clones only and misses some. The profile shows a few hundred thousand clones, around 80% of them singletons. The sample comprised peripheral blood. These receptors all come from a woman in her thirties or forties who had recovered from COVID-19. CDR3s include the opening cysteine and the closing phenylalanine or tryptophan. Fields, in order: D gene, J gene, clone size, V gene, CDR3 protein, CDR3 DNA. The D gene is left open where the match is weak. Clone size, where shown, is once, few, many, or a class for clones that have expanded.

D: TRBD2; J: TRBJ2-5; size: -; V: TRBV19; CDR3: CASSTIASGGPNQETQYF; DNA: TGTGCCAGTAGTACGATCGCTAGCGGGGGGCCTAACCAAGAGACCCAGTACTTC
D: -; J: TRBJ1-1; size: -; V: TRBV18; CDR3: CASSPPGAEAFF; DNA: TGTGCCAGCTCACCACCGGGAGCTGAAGCTTTCTTT
D: TRBD1; J: TRBJ1-5; size: -; V: TRBV6-2/TRBV6-3; CDR3: CASSYGGQGGQPQHF; DNA: TGTGCCAGCAGTTATGGGGGACAGGGTGGTCAGCCCCAGCATTTT
D: TRBD1; J: TRBJ1-4; size: few; V: TRBV6-5; CDR3: CASSEGTGTAEKLFF; DNA: TGTGCCAGCAGCGAGGGAACCGGGACAGCTGAAAAACTGTTTTTT
D: -; J: TRBJ1-2; size: -; V: TRBV19; CDR3: CASSYARVDGYTF; DNA: TGTGCCAGTAGCTATGCCAGGGTTGATGGCTACACCTTC
D: TRBD1; J: TRBJ1-1; size: -; V: TRBV5-1; CDR3: CASSPMGQTNTEAFF; DNA: TGCGCCAGCAGCCCTATGGGACAGACGAACACTGAAGCTTTCTTT
D: -; J: TRBJ1-1; size: few; V: TRBV11-1; CDR3: CASRPRQENTEAFF; DNA: TGTGCCAGCAGACCTAGACAGGAAAACACTGAAGCTTTCTTT
D: TRBD2; J: TRBJ2-5; size: few; V: TRBV9; CDR3: CASSVVVSGGQETQYF; DNA: TGTGCCAGCAGCGTAGTAGTTAGCGGGGGACAAGAGACCCAGTACTTC
D: -; J: TRBJ2-3; size: -; V: TRBV27; CDR3: CASSLSRGASADTQYF; DNA: TGTGCCAGCAGTTTATCGCGGGGTGCGTCAGCAGATACGCAGTATTTT
D: -; J: TRBJ1-3; size: -; V: TRBV2; CDR3: CASRGGPLSGNTIYF; DNA: TGTGCCAGCAGGGGGGGGCCCCTCTCTGGAAACACCATATATTTT
D: TRBD1; J: TRBJ2-7; size: -; V: TRBV7-8; CDR3: CASSLGQGSSYEQYF; DNA: TGTGCCAGCAGTTTGGGACAGGGAAGCTCCTACGAGCAGTACTTC
D: TRBD2; J: TRBJ2-7; size: -; V: TRBV10-2; CDR3: CASSPTSGGRYEQYF; DNA: TGCGCCAGCAGTCCGACTAGCGGGGGGCGATACGAGCAGTACTTC
D: -; J: TRBJ2-3; size: -; V: TRBV13; CDR3: CASSLPGVASTDTQYF; DNA: TGTGCCAGCAGCTTACCAGGGGTGGCTAGCACAGATACGCAGTATTTT
D: -; J: TRBJ2-7; size: -; V: TRBV7-2; CDR3: CASSHTVGFSYEQYF; DNA: TGTGCCAGCAGCCATACAGTGGGCTTCTCCTACGAGCAGTACTTC
D: -; J: TRBJ1-1; size: few; V: TRBV14; CDR3: CASSQAAEAFF; DNA: TGTGCCAGCAGCCAAGCAGCTGAAGCTTTCTTT
D: -; J: TRBJ1-1; size: once; V: TRBV4-2; CDR3: CASSPSGILNTEAFF; DNA: TGTGCCAGCAGCCCCTCCGGGATTTTGAACACTGAAGCTTTCTTT
D: -; J: TRBJ1-6; size: few; V: TRBV4-3; CDR3: CASSRQYNSPLHF; DNA: TGCGCCAGCAGCCGACAGTATAATTCACCCCTCCACTTT
D: TRBD2; J: TRBJ2-3; size: once; V: TRBV5-1; CDR3: CASTEGGGAFRTDTQYF; DNA: TGCGCCAGCACGGAAGGCGGGGGGGCTTTCCGAACAGATACGCAGTATTTT
D: TRBD2; J: TRBJ2-1; size: -; V: TRBV5-1; CDR3: CASSLVVSGGNEQFF; DNA: TGCGCCAGCAGCTTGGTGGTTAGCGGGGGGAATGAGCAGTTCTTC
D: -; J: TRBJ2-7; size: -; V: TRBV28; CDR3: CASIGDKWYEQYF; DNA: TGTGCCAGCATAGGCGACAAATGGTACGAGCAGTACTTC
D: TRBD1; J: TRBJ2-5; size: -; V: TRBV5-5; CDR3: CASNIAGQVETQYF; DNA: TGTGCCAGCAACATTGCGGGACAGGTAGAGACCCAGTACTTC
D: -; J: TRBJ2-7; size: once; V: TRBV24-1; CDR3: CATSNQGSSYEQYF; DNA: TGTGCCACCAGTAATCAGGGGTCTTCCTACGAGCAGTACTTC
D: TRBD1; J: TRBJ1-1; size: -; V: TRBV6-2/TRBV6-3; CDR3: CASSPRTGDGDTEAFF; DNA: TGTGCCAGCAGCCCTCGGACAGGGGATGGGGACACTGAAGCTTTCTTT
D: -; J: TRBJ2-1; size: -; V: TRBV19; CDR3: CASSIPPRASGSYNEQFF; DNA: TGTGCCAGTAGTATACCCCCCAGGGCTTCCGGCTCCTACAATGAGCAGTTCTTC
D: -; J: TRBJ1-2; size: -; V: TRBV5-1; CDR3: CASTTSDGVDYGYTF; DNA: TGCGCCAGCACAACCTCGGACGGGGTGGACTATGGCTACACCTTC
D: TRBD1; J: TRBJ2-1; size: -; V: TRBV20-1; CDR3: CSASLGDRVGNEQFF; DNA: TGCAGTGCTAGTTTAGGGGACAGGGTAGGTAATGAGCAGTTCTTC
D: TRBD2; J: TRBJ2-5; size: -; V: TRBV7-2; CDR3: CASSLLLAEETQYF; DNA: TGTGCCAGCAGCTTACTACTAGCGGAAGAGACCCAGTACTTC
D: -; J: TRBJ2-1; size: -; V: TRBV10-1; CDR3: CASSESQVDQLNNEQFF; DNA: TGCGCCAGCAGTGAGTCTCAGGTAGACCAACTCAACAATGAGCAGTTCTTC
D: -; J: TRBJ2-3; size: once; V: TRBV7-2; CDR3: CASSPNHGGTGDTQYF; DNA: TGTGCCAGCAGCCCCAATCATGGGGGGACGGGAGATACGCAGTATTTT
D: -; J: TRBJ2-1; size: -; V: TRBV14; CDR3: CASSLTVTGFEQFF; DNA: TGTGCCAGCAGCCTCACCGTTACAGGGTTCGAGCAGTTCTTC
D: -; J: TRBJ1-5; size: few; V: TRBV4-1; CDR3: CASSQDINGYQPQHF; DNA: TGCGCCAGCAGCCAAGATATTAACGGGTATCAGCCCCAGCATTTT
D: -; J: TRBJ1-2; size: -; V: TRBV19; CDR3: CASSKEGGGYTF; DNA: TGTGCCAGTAGTAAGGAGGGAGGTGGCTACACCTTC
D: TRBD2; J: TRBJ2-5; size: -; V: TRBV4-3; CDR3: CASSQNGLAGGLRAETQYF; DNA: TGCGCCAGCAGCCAAAACGGGCTAGCGGGGGGTTTGAGGGCAGAGACCCAGTACTTC
D: -; J: TRBJ1-6; size: once; V: TRBV6-5; CDR3: CASSSSDRNSPLHF; DNA: TGTGCCAGCAGTTCCTCGGACAGAAACTCACCCCTCCACTTT
D: TRBD2; J: TRBJ2-7; size: -; V: TRBV7-3; CDR3: CASSVTGTSAYEQYF; DNA: TGTGCCAGCAGCGTAACCGGGACTAGCGCCTACGAGCAGTACTTC
D: TRBD1; J: TRBJ1-6; size: once; V: TRBV4-2; CDR3: CASSQDPGGSYNSPLHF; DNA: TGTGCCAGCAGCCAAGATCCAGGGGGCTCTTATAATTCACCCCTCCACTTT